The next 25 T cell receptor beta chains were all read from a single sample in a study of blood T cell repertoires in COVID-19. Only in-frame clones appear in the TCRdb table, and some are missing; sequencing was by immunoSEQ multiplex PCR. Found here are more than 85,000 clones, less than 90% of them singletons; the top ten hold around a sixth. The specimen was peripheral blood. The source is a woman aged 55 to 70 with acute or convalescent COVID-19.

This clone was counted only a few times. This sequence joins TRBV28 and TRBJ1-6; perhaps TRBD1 as D (6 bases). V was shortened by 2 bases and J by 7 bases, with 18 bases between the two germline ends. Germline CDR1 MDHEN, CDR2 SYDVKM. This CDR3 is 17 amino acids long. CDR3 nucleotide sequence: TGTGCCAGCAGTTTACCCGGACACCGGACAGACAATTCACCCCTCCACTTT. Encoded protein: CASSLPGHRTDNSPLHF.

The chain is built from TRBV6-5 and TRBJ1-4; 8 bases agree with TRBD1. The CDR3 has 14 amino acids. CDR1 and CDR2 from the germline V gene are MNHEY and SVGAGI. J lost 5 bases, V lost 10 bases, and 9 bases had no gene match. DNA of the CDR3: TGTGCCACCAAAGCAGGGGGCAGAAATGAAAAACTGTTTTTT. It yields the protein CATKAGGRNEKLFF.

The J gene is TRBJ2-3, the V gene TRBV24-1; 10 bases agree with TRBD2. The J segment lost 4 bases and the V segment lost 9 bases, leaving 6 bases of the junction unmatched. Germline CDR1 KGHDR, CDR2 SFDVKD. This CDR3 has 14 residues. The CDR3 DNA reads as TGTGCCACCGGAAAAGCGGGGGGGCCAGATACGCAGTATTTT. Protein: CATGKAGGPDTQYF.

This clone was found once. V and J are TRBV14 and TRBJ2-3; D is perhaps TRBD1 (6 bases). This CDR3 spans 14 amino acids. V was trimmed by 5 bases and J by 1 base, leaving 10 bases between them. Germline lookup yields CDR1 SGHDN and CDR2 FVKESK. This chain's CDR3 is CASSYHRGTDTQYF. In DNA form, the CDR3 reads TGTGCCAGCAGCTACCACAGGGGCACAGATACGCAGTATTTT.

V and J are TRBV18 and TRBJ1-5, with 7 bases lining up with TRBD1. CDR1 is KGHSH, CDR2 LQKENI, per germline. The V gene end was trimmed by 5 bases and the J gene end by 0 bases; junction bases not matched to a gene: 4. The CDR3 spans 15 residues. Written as DNA, the CDR3 is TGTGCCAGCTCATCGACAGGGCCTAGCAATCAGCCCCAGCATTTT. This sequence encodes CASSSTGPSNQPQHF.

The chain links TRBV18 to TRBJ1-4; 7 positions agree with TRBD1. The germline CDR1 and CDR2 sequences are KGHSH and LQKENI. The CDR3 totals 15 residues. V shed 6 bases, J shed 6 bases, and the junction held 10 bases outside the gene matches. Written as DNA, the CDR3 is TGTGCCAGCTCGTTACAGGGGACGTTCGATGAAAAACTGTTTTTT. Its protein is CASSLQGTFDEKLFF.

V is TRBV18 and J is TRBJ2-7; 8 bases are a match to TRBD1. Germline values: CDR1 KGHSH, CDR2 LQKENI. There are 14 residues in the CDR3. Germline trimming cut 2 bases from V and 7 bases from J; bases unmatched to any gene: 7. The chain's CDR3 is CASSPWQGAGEQYF. CDR3 DNA: TGTGCCAGCTCACCATGGCAGGGGGCTGGGGAGCAGTACTTC.

The chain is built from TRBV28 and TRBJ1-2; D gene uncertain. The CDR3 length is 12 residues. Trimming took 2 bases from V and 4 from J, leaving 5 bases between them. Germline CDR1 and CDR2: MDHEN and SYDVKM. CDR3: CASSLTFYGYTF. CDR3 coding DNA: TGTGCCAGCAGTTTAACTTTCTATGGCTACACCTTC.

The chain has TRBV10-2 and TRBJ1-6; TRBD1 aligns across 7 bases. Per the germline V gene, CDR1 is WSHSY and CDR2 is SAAADI. CDR3 size: 15 residues. After removal of 2 bases from V and 7 bases from J, the junction contained 5 bases not matched to a gene. CDR3 residues: CASSEGDSSNSPLHF. CDR3 nucleotides: TGCGCCAGCAGTGAGGGGGACAGTTCGAATTCACCCCTCCACTTT.

This chain uses TRBV27 with TRBJ1-2; D not certain. Germline CDR1 is MNHEY and CDR2 is SMNVEV (reference sequence). V lost 8 bases, J lost 5 bases, and 15 bases lay in between. This CDR3 is 13 amino acids long. The CDR3 bases are TGTGCCAGCGCCGCGGGCAGGCCGTATGGCTACACCTTC. It translates to CASAAGRPYGYTF.

This CDR3 is CASSVGWTSGRTDTQYF. The CDR3 DNA reads as TGTGCCAGCAGCGTAGGGTGGACTAGCGGCCGCACAGATACGCAGTATTTT. The chain couples TRBV9 to TRBJ2-3, with 10 bases identical to TRBD2. Germline trimming cut 0 bases from V and 1 base from J; bases unmatched to any gene: 5. This CDR3 region has 17 residues. Germline CDR1 SGDLS, CDR2 YYNGEE. Looking up the rest from reference TRBV9 and TRBJ2-3 gives the full variable domain: DSGVTQTPKHLITATGQRVTLRCSPRSGDLSVYWYQQSLDQGLQFLIQYYNGEERAKGNILERFSAQQFPDLHSELNLSSLELGDSALYFCASSVGWTSGRTDTQYFGPGTRLTVL.

The chain links TRBV6-6 to TRBJ1-3; D remains ambiguous. There are 16 residues in the CDR3. The germline CDR1 and CDR2 sequences are MNHNY and SVGAGI (reference sequence). V lost 4 bases, J lost 0 bases, and 13 bases lay in between. Written as DNA, the CDR3 is TGTGCCAGCAGTTTAACGCGGATGAGCTCTGGAAACACCATATATTTT. This encodes CASSLTRMSSGNTIYF.

This clone was detected only a few times. The V gene is TRBV27, the J gene TRBJ2-2; tentative D call: TRBD1 (5 bases). The CDR3 has 14 amino acids. CDR1 is MNHEY and CDR2 is SMNVEV in the germline V gene (reference sequence). V lost 7 bases, J lost 5 bases, and 14 bases lay in between. CDR3 in DNA: TGTGCCAGCATCCCAGGGAACTTTACCGGGGAGCTGTTTTTT. It specifies CASIPGNFTGELFF.

The CDR3 DNA reads TGCGCCAGCAGCGAGACAGCCTCTGGGGCCAACGTCCTGACTTTC. As protein: CASSETASGANVLTF. The chain recombines TRBV5-1 with TRBJ2-6; TRBD1 might be the D (5 bases). Trimming took 4 bases from V and 0 from J, leaving 8 bases between them. The CDR3 length is 15 residues. The V gene's germline CDR1 is SGHRS and CDR2 YFSETQ. Full variable domain (missing parts from reference TRBV5-1 and TRBJ2-6): KAGVTQTPRYLIKTRGQQVTLSCSPISGHRSVSWYQQTPGQGLQFLFEYFSETQRNKGNFPGRFSGRQFSNSRSEMNVSTLELGDSALYLCASSETASGANVLTFGAGSRLTVL.

The chain employs TRBV27 and TRBJ1-5; a possible D gene is TRBD1 (5 bases). The V and J ends lost 10 bases and 6 bases respectively, with 16 bases between them. This CDR3 has 13 residues. The germline CDR1 and CDR2 sequences are MNHEY and SMNVEV (reference sequence). The CDR3 bases are TGTGCCACCGCGGGGGGGATGACTCAGCCCCAGCATTTT. As protein: CATAGGMTQPQHF.

The J gene is TRBJ1-5, the V gene TRBV18; 8 bases fit TRBD1. The CDR3 consists of 17 residues. CDR1 and CDR2 (germline): KGHSH, LQKENI. The V segment lost 2 bases and the J segment 0 bases; nucleotides outside the gene matches: 6. CDR3 in amino acids: CASSPSGQEYSNQPQHF. CDR3 coding DNA: TGTGCCAGCTCACCATCGGGACAGGAGTATAGCAATCAGCCCCAGCATTTT.

The chain has TRBV4-1 and TRBJ1-2; D call uncertain. Trimming pared 4 bases from V and 4 bases from J, leaving 16 bases between. This CDR3 is 15 amino acids long. Germline assignment: CDR1 MGHRA and CDR2 YSYEKL. As DNA, the CDR3 is TGCGCCAGCAGCCCATATAAAGGAGGAGGCTATGGCTACACCTTC. Translating gives CASSPYKGGGYGYTF.

The V gene is TRBV18, the J gene TRBJ2-2; D might be TRBD1 (6 bases). Per the germline V gene, CDR1 is KGHSH and CDR2 is LQKENI. The CDR3 covers 13 residues. Trimming left V 11 bases short and J 6 bases short, with 16 bases between. In DNA form, the CDR3 reads TGTGCCGGGGGCGAAGATGCCTCCGGGGAGCTGTTTTTT. Residues: CAGGEDASGELFF.

The chain has TRBV19 and TRBJ2-3; TRBD2 aligns across 7 bases. This CDR3 contains 15 residues. CDR1 LNHDA and CDR2 SQIVND come from the germline V gene (reference sequence). The V gene end was trimmed by 4 bases and the J gene end by 0 bases; junction bases not matched to a gene: 4. CDR3 in DNA: TGTGCCAGTAGTACGGGGCGGGGGAGCACAGATACGCAGTATTTT. Its protein product is CASSTGRGSTDTQYF.

The chain has TRBV9 and TRBJ2-2; D not certain. V was pared by 1 base and J by 4 bases, with 14 bases between. This CDR3 comprises 16 residues. Germline V CDR1 and CDR2: SGDLS, YYNGEE. The CDR3 DNA sequence: TGTGCCAGCAGCGTATCGAGTAGCAGTCTCACCGGGGAGCTGTTTTTT. Its protein is CASSVSSSSLTGELFF.

The rearrangement links TRBV7-2 to TRBJ1-4; D gene unclear. The length of the CDR3 is 15 residues. Trimming removed 5 bases at V and 7 bases at J, with 17 bases between. The germline V gene encodes CDR1 SGHTA and CDR2 FQGNSA. CDR3 loop: CASSPIGSRGEKLFF. The DNA of the CDR3 is TGTGCCAGCAGCCCGATAGGGAGCCGTGGTGAAAAACTGTTTTTT.

V and J are TRBV19 and TRBJ1-5, with a weak D call TRBD1 (5 bases). Deletions cut 6 bases from V and 5 bases from J, with 14 bases between. This CDR3 has 14 residues. CDR1 is LNHDA and CDR2 is SQIVND in the germline V gene (reference sequence). This CDR3 reads CASSWGGVDQPQHF. Here the CDR3 DNA reads TGTGCCAGTAGCTGGGGGGGGGTGGATCAGCCCCAGCATTTT.

The rearrangement joins TRBV27 to TRBJ2-2, with D maybe TRBD2 (6 bases). Trimming took off 7 bases at V and 1 base at J, with 16 bases between the two ends. The CDR3 runs 16 residues. The germline V gene encodes CDR1 MNHEY and CDR2 SMNVEV (reference sequence). The CDR3: CASIPGLLLNTGELFF. The CDR3, as DNA: TGTGCCAGCATACCGGGACTCCTCTTGAACACCGGGGAGCTGTTTTTT.

The rearrangement uses TRBV11-2 and TRBJ1-3, with D hard to call. Between the trimmed V and J ends, which lost 2 bases and 4 bases, there was a span of 12 bases. Germline assignment: CDR1 SGHAT and CDR2 FQNNGV. CDR3 length: 15 residues. The CDR3 nucleotides are TGTGCCAGCAGCTTAATTTGGAGGCCCGGAAACACCATATATTTT. Its protein is CASSLIWRPGNTIYF.

V and J are TRBV18 and TRBJ1-2; TRBD1 might be the D (5 bases). The CDR3 has 16 amino acids. Germline V gene sequence: CDR1 KGHSH, CDR2 LQKENI. The V end lost 1 base, the J end lost 0 bases, and 12 bases lay between the germline ends. In DNA form, the CDR3 reads TGTGCCAGCTCACCACGGGGCGGAAACGCTAACTATGGCTACACCTTC. Translation: CASSPRGGNANYGYTF.